Presented here are 14 T cell receptor beta chains from one specimen sequenced in a study of vaccination and CD4 T cells after COVID-19. These receptors' targets are unknown. Oncomine TCR Beta short-read sequencing was applied to DNA from cultured CD4+ T cells. TCRdb independently ran MiXCR on the PCR reads; one entry per CDR3 protein. The repertoire holds about 17,000 distinct CDR3 sequences, with 50% to 75% as singletons. The sample's treatment: approximately nine-day PBMC culture with coronavirus spike peptide pools or control peptides (ViraFEST assay). Sequenced input: CD4+ T cells from blood, cultured in vitro. The receptors were gathered from a human donor who had recovered from COVID-19.

V is TRBV6-5 and J is TRBJ1-5; no clear D. This CDR3 is built from 17 residues. CDR1 MNHEY and CDR2 SVGAGI come from the germline V gene. The V end lost 4 bases, the J end lost 1 base, and 17 bases lay between the germline ends. CDR3 sequence: CASSLEPHGWSNQPQHF. CDR3 bases: TGTGCCAGCAGTTTGGAGCCCCACGGGTGGAGCAATCAGCCCCAGCATTTT.

The rearrangement joins TRBV7-6 to TRBJ1-2, with D hard to call. Germline V CDR1 and CDR2: SGHVS, FNYEAQ. Trimming removed 1 base from V and 4 bases from J, with 7 bases in between. The CDR3 covers 13 residues. CDR3 sequence (DNA): TGTGCCAGCAGCTTAGGAACGGTCTATGGCTACACCTTC. As protein: CASSLGTVYGYTF.

In DNA, the CDR3 is TGTGCCAGCAGCCCCCTCCTTCGCAGGGGAGGGGGCAATCAGCCCCAGCATTTT. It encodes CASSPLLRRGGGNQPQHF. This sequence joins TRBV12-3 or TRBV12-4 and TRBJ1-5; tentative D call: TRBD1 (6 bases). The V gene lost 6 bases and the J gene lost 2 bases, with 23 bases spanning the gap. This CDR3 contains 18 residues.

The chain joins TRBV20-1 to TRBJ2-3; 8 nucleotides agree with TRBD2. This CDR3 is 16 amino acids long. Looked up from germline, CDR1 is DFQATT and CDR2 is SNEGSKA (reference sequence). The ends lost 0 bases at V and 0 bases at J; junction bases unmatched: 5. The CDR3, as DNA: TGCAGTGCTAGAGATCAAAGCGGGGGAAGCACAGATACGCAGTATTTT. It translates to CSARDQSGGSTDTQYF.

This clonotype was detected only a few times. V usage is TRBV10-3 and J usage is TRBJ2-2; TRBD1 agrees at 7 bases. The CDR3 runs 14 residues. J was trimmed by 3 bases and V by 7 bases; bases with no gene match: 5. The germline CDR1 and CDR2 sequences are ENHRY and SYGVKD. The CDR3 bases are TGTGCCATCACCCCGGGACAGCACACCGGGGAGCTGTTTTTT. Protein sequence: CAITPGQHTGELFF.

The V and J genes are TRBV6-1 and TRBJ2-7, with a possible D match to TRBD2 (6 bases). Germline CDR1 reads MNHNS; CDR2 reads SASEGT. The length of the CDR3 is 15 residues. V lost 6 bases and J lost 2, with 17 bases in between. CDR3 nucleotide sequence: TGTGCCAGCAGGCAATCTTTAGCGGAGACCTACGAGCAGTACTTC. Its translation is CASRQSLAETYEQYF.

The chain has TRBV12-3 or TRBV12-4 and TRBJ2-1; 10 bases line up with TRBD2. The junction had 21 bases not matched to a gene; V was cut back by 4 bases and J by 12 bases. CDR3 length: 18 amino acids. The CDR3 DNA is TGTGCCAGCAGTTCCTTAGCGGGGGGCGGCCGTGGTTTCTATGGGCAGTTCTTC. Translation: CASSSLAGGGRGFYGQFF.

The chain has TRBV9 and TRBJ2-2, with 7 positions matching TRBD1. V dropped 4 bases and J dropped 1; count of bases not matched to a gene: 4. The CDR3 runs 15 residues. Germline CDR1 SGDLS, CDR2 YYNGEE. The CDR3 here is CASSPGQRNTGELFF. The CDR3 DNA follows: TGTGCCAGCAGCCCGGGACAGAGGAACACCGGGGAGCTGTTTTTT.

The genes are TRBV27 and TRBJ1-6, with TRBD1 matching 7 bases. V trimming: 6 bases; J trimming: 8 bases; junction bases outside the gene matches: 13. The CDR3 covers 16 residues. Germline loops: CDR1 MNHEY, CDR2 SMNVEV (reference sequence). CDR3 sequence (DNA): TGTGCCAGCAGCCGCGGACAGGCATCGAATTATTCACCCCTCCACTTT. Its translation: CASSRGQASNYSPLHF.

J is TRBJ2-7 and V is TRBV7-2; TRBD1 aligns across 7 bases. In germline, CDR1 is SGHTA, CDR2 FQGNSA. This CDR3 has 15 residues. V dropped 3 bases and J dropped 4; count of bases not matched to a gene: 9. In DNA form, the CDR3 reads TGTGCCAGCAGCTTTTTGTCACAGGGGTTATACGAGCAGTACTTC. It specifies CASSFLSQGLYEQYF.

The rearrangement joins TRBV30 to TRBJ1-2, with 7 bases fitting TRBD1. V lost 8 bases, J lost 4 bases, and 10 bases stayed unmatched. This CDR3 contains 13 residues. CDR1 GTSNPN and CDR2 SVGIG come from the germline V gene (reference sequence). CDR3 nucleotides: TGTGCCCGTCGACAGGGTCCCTCCTATGGCTACACCTTC. Amino acids: CARRQGPSYGYTF.

The chain combines TRBV6-2 or TRBV6-3 with TRBJ1-5; 11 bases agree with TRBD1. The germline V gene encodes CDR1 MNHEY and CDR2 SVGEGT. The CDR3 contains 16 residues. Unmatched junction bases numbered 4, after V lost 0 bases and J lost 6 bases. The CDR3 DNA is TGTGCCAGCAGTTACTCCCGGACAGGGGGCCGTCAGCCCCAGCATTTT. It codes for CASSYSRTGGRQPQHF.

V usage is TRBV12-5 and J usage is TRBJ1-2, with D possibly matching TRBD1 (5 bases). Between the trimmed V and J ends, which lost 7 bases and 7 bases, there was a span of 19 bases. CDR1 LGHNT and CDR2 FRNRAP come from the germline V gene. There are 14 residues in the CDR3. CDR3 loop: CASVRGRGVGGYTF. The CDR3 region has the DNA TGTGCTAGTGTCCGAGGGAGAGGGGTCGGTGGCTACACCTTC. Filled out from reference TRBV12-5 and TRBJ1-2, the complete variable domain reads DARVTQTPRHKVTEMGQEVTMRCQPILGHNTVFWYRQTMMQGLELLAYFRNRAPLDDSGMPKDRFSAEMPDATLATLKIQPSEPRDSAVYFCASVRGRGVGGYTFGSGTRLTVV.

The chain couples TRBV11-2 to TRBJ1-1; TRBD1 might be the D (5 bases). Germline V CDR1 and CDR2: SGHAT, FQNNGV. Deletions cut 2 bases from V and 7 bases from J, with 14 bases between. The CDR3 is 14 amino acids. CDR3 protein: CASSLTFWTLEAFF. The DNA for the CDR3 is TGTGCCAGCAGCTTAACTTTCTGGACACTTGAAGCTTTCTTT. The full variable domain, completed using reference TRBV11-2 and TRBJ1-1, is EAGVAQSPRYKIIEKRQSVAFWCNPISGHATLYWYQQILGQGPKLLIQFQNNGVVDDSQLPKDRFSAERLKGVDSTLKIQPAKLEDSAVYLCASSLTFWTLEAFFGQGTRLTVV.